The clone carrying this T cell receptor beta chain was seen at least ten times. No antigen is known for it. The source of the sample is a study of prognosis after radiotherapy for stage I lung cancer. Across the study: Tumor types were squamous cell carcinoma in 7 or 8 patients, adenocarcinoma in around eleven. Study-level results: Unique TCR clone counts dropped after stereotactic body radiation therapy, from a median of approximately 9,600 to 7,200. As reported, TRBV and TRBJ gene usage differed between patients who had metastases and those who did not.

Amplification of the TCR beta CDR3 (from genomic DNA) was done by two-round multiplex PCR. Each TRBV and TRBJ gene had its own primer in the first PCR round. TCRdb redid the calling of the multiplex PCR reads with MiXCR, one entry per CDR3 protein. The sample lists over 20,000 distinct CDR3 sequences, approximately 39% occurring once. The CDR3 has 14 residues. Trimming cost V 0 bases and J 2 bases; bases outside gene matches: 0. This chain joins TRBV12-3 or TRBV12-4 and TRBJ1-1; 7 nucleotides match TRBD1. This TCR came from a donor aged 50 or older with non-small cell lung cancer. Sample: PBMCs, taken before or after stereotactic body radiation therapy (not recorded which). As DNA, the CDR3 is TGTGCCAGCAGTTTAGCAGGGGGCAACACTGAAGCTTTCTTT. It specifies CASSLAGGNTEAFF.